The source of this TCR beta chain is a study of blood T cell repertoires in COVID-19. Study-wide background: COVID-19 samples collected from the United States, Italy and Spain covered acute and convalescent phases. PBMCs, B-cell-depleted T cells, or T cells were the source of the cDNA or gDNA that made up the material.

Per the authors' pipeline: Estimation of nucleated cell counts was performed using reference gene primer amplification. TCRdb's copy holds only in-frame clones and misses some; the assay was immunoSEQ multiplex PCR. The DNA gave D and trimming, while V, J and clone size come from that table. The table includes around 100,000 clones, 84% detected once. The germline gives CDR1 SGHTA, CDR2 FQGTGA. Trimming took off 5 bases at V and 2 bases at J, with 3 bases between the two ends. The CDR3 totals 11 residues. This chain uses TRBV7-3 with TRBJ2-5; no definite D call. The sequenced material came from peripheral blood. The TCR sequence derives from a woman aged 60 to 75 with acute or convalescent COVID-19. The DNA for the CDR3 is TGTGCCAGCAGCGCGCAAGAGACCCAGTACTTC. Amino acid sequence: CASSAQETQYF.